This T cell receptor (beta chain) was profiled in a study of monozygotic twins with inflammatory bowel disease. Study-wide points: A reduction in TCRbeta diversity (inverse Simpson) was seen in IBD patients relative to healthy co-twins.

As for this clonotype: Its antigen is unidentified.

After skipping T cell sorting, the authors isolated total RNA from whole blood. The CDR3 is made up of 14 amino acids. The germline V gene has CDR1 SNHLY and CDR2 FYNNEI. Template switching incorporated UMIs with a 6-nucleotide sample barcode. TCRdb re-called the 5' RACE reads, yielding one record per CDR3 amino acid sequence without DNA. The sample totals about 210,000 distinct CDR3 sequences. Specimen: blood. This TCR came from a human donor with ulcerative colitis or Crohn's disease, or a healthy co-twin of an affected twin (not recorded which). The rearrangement joins TRBV2 to TRBJ1-4; no DNA is available, so the TRBD1 call from TCRdb remains unchecked. The CDR3 region is CASRRDRNNEKLFF.